These T cell receptor beta chains were read from a single sample in a study of blood T cell repertoires in COVID-19. The assay was immunoSEQ multiplex PCR, and TCRdb's table has in-frame clones only and misses some. The data contain roughly 150,000 clones, more than 65% of them singletons. The sample consisted of peripheral blood. These receptors all stem from a woman aged 60 to 75 with COVID-19, enrolled during active disease. Both conserved end residues are part of each CDR3. A D gene is named only where the DNA matches it firmly. Only some rows state a clone size, as once, few, many or a class for expanded clones.

TRBJ2-3	TRBD2	16	TRBV5-1	.	CASKGLESRGTDTQYF	TGCGCCAGCAAGGGACTAGAAAGCCGGGGCACAGATACGCAGTATTTT
TRBJ2-2	.	14	TRBV28	.	CASSLRGGGLKLFF	TGTGCCAGCAGTTTGAGGGGGGGAGGCCTAAAGCTGTTTTTT
TRBJ2-1	TRBD2	16	TRBV4-2	.	CASSWRLAGGGNEQFF	TGTGCCAGCAGCTGGAGACTAGCGGGAGGAGGTAATGAGCAGTTCTTC
TRBJ2-1	.	16	TRBV27	once	CASRRRATDAYNEQFF	TGTGCCAGCAGACGCCGGGCGACAGACGCCTACAATGAGCAGTTCTTC
TRBJ1-1	TRBD1	15	TRBV6-6	.	CASSNSQGARTEAFF	TGTGCCAGCAGTAACTCACAGGGGGCAAGGACTGAAGCTTTCTTT
TRBJ2-3	.	15	TRBV6-5	.	CASSFAGSGRDTQYF	TGTGCCAGCAGTTTTGCCGGGAGTGGTCGGGATACGCAGTATTTT
TRBJ1-6	TRBD1	14	TRBV6-4	.	CASSRDRDGSPLHF	TGTGCCAGCAGCCGGGACAGAGATGGTTCACCCCTCCACTTT
TRBJ1-3	TRBD1	14	TRBV5-4	.	CASSSGQGRNTIYF	TGTGCCAGCAGCTCGGGACAGGGGAGGAACACCATATATTTT
TRBJ2-5	.	16	TRBV9	.	CASSVATGLPFGTQYF	TGTGCCAGCAGCGTAGCGACCGGACTACCCTTCGGGACCCAGTACTTC
TRBJ2-1	TRBD1	14	TRBV5-1	.	CASRNPGQVNEQFF	TGCGCCAGCAGAAATCCGGGACAGGTTAATGAGCAGTTCTTC
TRBJ1-5	TRBD1	13	TRBV10-3	.	CAVGQGLDQPQHF	TGTGCCGTCGGACAGGGCCTGGATCAGCCCCAGCATTTT
TRBJ2-6	.	17	TRBV11-2	.	CASRVGAVGTGANVLTF	TGTGCCAGCCGAGTAGGTGCAGTCGGGACTGGGGCCAACGTCCTGACTTTC
TRBJ1-2	TRBD1	15	TRBV10-2	.	CASQPYRGEGYGYTF	TGCGCCAGCCAACCCTACAGGGGAGAGGGCTATGGCTACACCTTC